The source of this TCR beta chain is a study of blood T cell repertoires in COVID-19. Study-level information: COVID-19 samples collected from the United States, Italy and Spain covered acute and convalescent phases. Sources were T cells, B-cell-depleted T cells, or PBMCs; the material itself was cDNA or gDNA.

Repertoires were generated with immunoSEQ multiplex PCR, while TCRdb's copy carries only in-frame clones and drops some. The profile covers about 130,000 clones, with 80% to 95% appearing a single time and around 2.1% taken by the ten largest. V was cut by 5 bases and J by 7 bases, with 21 bases left in between. Germline assignment: CDR1 SGHAT and CDR2 FQNNGV. The CDR3 consists of 16 residues. Enrolled during active infection, Seattle patients were then followed longitudinally. This clone was seen once. This rearrangement joins TRBV11-2 to TRBJ2-1; a possible D gene is TRBD2 (9 bases). The TCR was taken from a man aged 50 or older with COVID-19, enrolled during active disease. The sample taken for sequencing was peripheral blood. CDR3 nucleotide sequence: TGTGCCAGCAGCCCAGGGGGCGGGAGGGCCGGTAATGAGCAGTTCTTC. It codes for CASSPGGGRAGNEQFF.